This TCR beta chain was captured by sequencing in a study of OX40 agonist ivuxolimab in advanced cancers. Study information: Participants, 75% to 85% male, averaged about 56 years of age, ranging from roughly 23 to 90.

Using immunoSEQ multiplex PCR, the repertoire was profiled, and TCRdb retains in-frame clones only, with some absent. The repertoire holds about 36,000 clones, over 65% seen once, with less than 25% in the top ten. Baseline was the first blood sampling point, followed by cycle 4 day 1 and cycle 7 day 1. The TCR comes from an adult with an advanced solid tumor such as melanoma, head and neck, liver or kidney cancer. Source: CD4+ or CD8+ T cells sorted from blood, taken in a trial of the OX40 agonist ivuxolimab.

CDR3 loop: CASVPSGANVLTF. The CDR3 bases are TGTGCCAGCGTGCCTTCTGGGGCCAACGTCCTGACTTTC. The chain links TRBV19 to TRBJ2-6; D unclear. The germline V and J ends were trimmed by 9 bases and 1 base, with 7 bases remaining between them. Germline V gene sequence: CDR1 LNHDA, CDR2 SQIVND (reference sequence). The CDR3 covers 13 residues.